These 26 T cell receptor beta chains were all obtained from the same sample, sequenced in a study of T cell changes during pregnancy in multiple sclerosis. Data came from immunoSEQ multiplex PCR; TCRdb stores just in-frame clones and leaves some out. The profile covers tens of thousands of clones, with approximately 90% appearing a single time and 0.9% to 0.95% taken by the ten largest. Sequencing was performed on peripheral blood, taken before pregnancy. Receptors were obtained from a female donor with multiple sclerosis, enrolled in a pregnancy study.

The V call is TRBV6-4, the J call TRBJ2-3; TRBD2 might be the D (7 bases). Germline CDR1 and CDR2: MRHNA and SNTAGT. Trimming cost V 2 bases and J 2 bases, with 8 bases left between them. The CDR3 length is 14 residues. CDR3: CASSDGGATDTQYF. CDR3 DNA: TGTGCCAGCAGTGACGGGGGGGCCACAGATACGCAGTATTTT.

This clone was seen a handful of times. The chain carries TRBV30 and TRBJ2-7; perhaps TRBD2 as D (5 bases). Per the germline V gene, CDR1 is GTSNPN and CDR2 is SVGIG (reference sequence). The CDR3 is made up of 10 amino acids. The V and J ends lost 6 bases and 3 bases respectively, with 6 bases between them. CDR3 DNA: TGTGCCTGCGGGATCTACGAGCAGTACTTC. This translates into CACGIYEQYF.

CDR3 amino acids: CASSFRREDNEQFF. The CDR3 DNA is TGTGCCAGTAGTTTTAGGCGGGAGGACAATGAGCAGTTCTTC. The chain couples TRBV19 to TRBJ2-1; TRBD2 aligns across 8 bases. The CDR3 extends over 14 amino acids. Trimming removed 5 bases from V and 5 bases from J; junction bases left unmatched: 5. Per germline, CDR1 LNHDA and CDR2 SQIVND (reference sequence). The full variable domain, with the rest looked up from reference TRBV19 and TRBJ2-1, is DGGITQSPKYLFRKEGQNVTLSCEQNLNHDAMYWYRQDPGQGLRLIYYSQIVNDFQKGDIAEGYSVSREKKESFPLTVTSAQKNPTAFYLCASSFRREDNEQFFGPGTRLTVL.

The chain combines TRBV11-2 with TRBJ1-1, with D perhaps TRBD1 (6 bases). Germline loops: CDR1 SGHAT, CDR2 FQNNGV. The CDR3 runs to 14 residues. V was trimmed by 5 bases and J by 5 bases, leaving 15 bases between them. CDR3 loop: CASSQTRGMTEAFF. In DNA form, the CDR3 reads TGTGCCAGCAGCCAGACCAGGGGCATGACTGAAGCTTTCTTT. Together with reference TRBV11-2 and TRBJ1-1, the CDR3 gives the full variable domain: EAGVAQSPRYKIIEKRQSVAFWCNPISGHATLYWYQQILGQGPKLLIQFQNNGVVDDSQLPKDRFSAERLKGVDSTLKIQPAKLEDSAVYLCASSQTRGMTEAFFGQGTRLTVV.

The chain carries TRBV18 and TRBJ1-2, with D maybe TRBD1 (5 bases). Trimming shortened V by 5 bases and J by 0 bases, and 13 bases separated the two germline ends. The CDR3 sequence is 15 residues long. Germline V gives CDR1 KGHSH, CDR2 LQKENI. The CDR3 is CASSSGTGANYGYTF. The CDR3 nucleotides are TGTGCCAGCTCATCAGGGACGGGAGCTAACTATGGCTACACCTTC.

The rearrangement uses TRBV5-5 and TRBJ2-7; no reliable D call. This CDR3 has 12 amino acids. Germline CDR1 SGHKS, CDR2 YYEKEE (reference sequence). Trimming left V 0 bases short and J 2 bases short, with 3 bases between. DNA of the CDR3: TGTGCCAGCAGCTTGGGAGCCTACGAGCAGTACTTC. This translates into CASSLGAYEQYF. The full variable domain, in which reference TRBV5-5 and TRBJ2-7 provide the parts outside the CDR3, is DAGVTQSPTHLIKTRGQQVTLRCSPISGHKSVSWYQQVLGQGPQFIFQYYEKEERGRGNFPDRFSARQFPNYSSELNVNALLLGDSALYLCASSLGAYEQYFGPGTRLTVT.

This sequence joins TRBV10-3 and TRBJ1-6; 11 bases match TRBD1. This CDR3 is 14 amino acids long. V shed 6 bases, J shed 8 bases, and the junction held 3 bases outside the gene matches. In germline, CDR1 is ENHRY, CDR2 SYGVKD. As DNA, the CDR3 is TGTGCCATCAGCCCGGGACAGGGGGATTCACCCCTCCACTTT. Translated, it gives CAISPGQGDSPLHF.

J is TRBJ2-3 and V is TRBV7-8; D is perhaps TRBD2 (5 bases). This CDR3 contains 14 residues. The V and J ends lost 3 bases and 2 bases respectively, with 9 bases between them. Germline CDR1 reads SGHVS; CDR2 reads FQNEAQ. CDR3 in amino acids: CASSFGLYTDTQYF. The CDR3 region has the DNA TGTGCCAGCAGCTTCGGACTCTACACAGATACGCAGTATTTT.

This rearrangement joins TRBV29-1 to TRBJ2-3; 8 nucleotides line up with TRBD2. The CDR3 consists of 13 residues. V lost 6 bases and J lost 4; bases outside the gene matches: 6. Germline CDR1 reads SQVTM; CDR2 reads ANQGSEA. The CDR3 reads CSVAGRGPDTQYF. CDR3 bases: TGCAGCGTAGCCGGGAGGGGCCCAGATACGCAGTATTTT.

The chain has TRBV5-5 and TRBJ2-2, with D possibly TRBD1 on 5 matching bases. This CDR3 contains 15 residues. Trimming took off 3 bases at V and 0 bases at J, with 9 bases between the two ends. Germline V gives CDR1 SGHKS, CDR2 YYEKEE (reference sequence). The CDR3 DNA is TGTGCCAGCAGCTCGACAGTAACGAACACCGGGGAGCTGTTTTTT. It codes for CASSSTVTNTGELFF.

CDR3 DNA sequence: TGTGCCAGTAGCCCTCCCGCGGTAGCGGGAGTGAATGAGCAGTTCTTC. This gives the protein CASSPPAVAGVNEQFF. The chain combines TRBV19 with TRBJ2-1, with TRBD2 identical over 9 bases. This CDR3 has 16 residues. Germline values: CDR1 LNHDA, CDR2 SQIVND (reference sequence). J was trimmed by 7 bases and V by 6 bases; bases with no gene match: 13.

This rearrangement joins TRBV4-2 to TRBJ2-5; D may be TRBD1 (5 bases). The germline V gene encodes CDR1 LGHNA and CDR2 YNFKEQ. With 0 bases removed from V and 2 bases from J, the gap between germline ends came to 13 bases. This CDR3 is 16 amino acids long. CDR3 nucleotide sequence: TGTGCCAGCAGCCAAGATTCGTCAGGGCGACAAGAGACCCAGTACTTC. Amino acids: CASSQDSSGRQETQYF.

As DNA, the CDR3 is TGTGCCAGCAGTTCATGGCGAGGGAACATTCAGTACTTC. As protein: CASSSWRGNIQYF. This chain uses TRBV27 with TRBJ2-4, with D tentatively TRBD2 (5 bases). With 4 bases removed from V and 7 bases from J, the gap between germline ends came to 11 bases. The CDR3 sequence is 13 residues long. Germline CDR1 and CDR2: MNHEY and SMNVEV (reference sequence).

V and J are TRBV5-8 and TRBJ2-7; D unresolved. Germline V lookup: CDR1 SGHTS, CDR2 YDEGEE. V gave up 1 base and J gave up 7 bases, with 18 bases separating them. The CDR3 spans 15 residues. CDR3 coding DNA: TGTGCCAGCAGCTTGCGTGTATTTGGGCCAAAAGAGCAGTACTTC. Protein product: CASSLRVFGPKEQYF.

J is TRBJ2-3 and V is TRBV13; weak D call: TRBD1 (5 bases). The germline V and J ends were trimmed by 4 bases and 7 bases, with 12 bases remaining between them. The CDR3 consists of 13 residues. Germline V gene lookup returns CDR1 PRHDT and CDR2 FYEKMQ (reference sequence). The CDR3 is CASSSPRVHTQYF. The CDR3 region has the DNA TGTGCCAGCAGCTCCCCCAGGGTTCATACGCAGTATTTT.

The chain employs TRBV18 and TRBJ2-3, with 8 nucleotides matching TRBD2. V dropped 3 bases and J dropped 6; count of bases not matched to a gene: 14. This CDR3 comprises 17 residues. Germline V gene lookup returns CDR1 KGHSH and CDR2 LQKENI. The CDR3 nucleotides are TGTGCCAGCTCACCGATCAAGACTAGCGACTATACGGATACGCAGTATTTT. Translated: CASSPIKTSDYTDTQYF.

V and J are TRBV19 and TRBJ2-7; 14 nucleotides match TRBD2. The germline V gene encodes CDR1 LNHDA and CDR2 SQIVND (reference sequence). This CDR3 comprises 15 residues. Germline trimming cut 6 bases from V and 4 bases from J; bases unmatched to any gene: 5. Here the CDR3 DNA reads TGTGCCAGTAGCCGACTAGCGGGAGGGCTGTACGAGCAGTACTTC. Its protein is CASSRLAGGLYEQYF.

V is TRBV7-8 and J is TRBJ2-1, with 9 bases that match TRBD2. Germline loops: CDR1 SGHVS, CDR2 FQNEAQ. The CDR3 has 13 residues. V was pared by 4 bases and J by 9 bases, with 4 bases of the junction left unmatched. In nucleotides, the CDR3 is TGTGCCAGCAGCTGGACGACTAGCGGTGAGCAGTTCTTC. Its translation is CASSWTTSGEQFF. The whole variable domain, filled in from reference TRBV7-8 and TRBJ2-1, reads GAGVSQSPRYKVAKRGQDVALRCDPISGHVSLFWYQQALGQGPEFLTYFQNEAQLDKSGLPSDRFFAERPEGSVSTLKIQRTQQEDSAVYLCASSWTTSGEQFFGPGTRLTVL.

V is TRBV5-6 and J is TRBJ2-1, with D possibly being TRBD2 (8 bases). Germline values: CDR1 SGHDT, CDR2 YYEEEE. V was pared by 7 bases and J by 9 bases, with 23 bases between. The CDR3 is 15 amino acids. The CDR3 reads CASGRGRGAMGEQFF. Here the CDR3 DNA reads TGTGCCAGCGGAAGGGGGCGGGGGGCAATGGGTGAGCAGTTCTTC. Full variable domain (remainder filled in from reference TRBV5-6 and TRBJ2-1): DAGVTQSPTHLIKTRGQQVTLRCSPKSGHDTVSWYQQALGQGPQFIFQYYEEEERQRGNFPDRFSGHQFPNYSSELNVNALLLGDSALYLCASGRGRGAMGEQFFGPGTRLTVL.

This clone was recorded once. V and J are TRBV7-3 and TRBJ2-2; D unresolved. Germline V gene data show CDR1 as SGHTA and CDR2 as FQGTGA. V was shortened by 4 bases and J by 4 bases, with 7 bases between the two germline ends. The CDR3 is made up of 13 amino acids. The chain's CDR3 is CASSYLSTGELFF. Written as DNA, the CDR3 is TGTGCCAGCAGCTACCTTAGCACCGGGGAGCTGTTTTTT.

This chain joins TRBV15 and TRBJ1-2; 7 nucleotides agree with TRBD1. Germline values: CDR1 LNHNV, CDR2 YYDKDF (reference sequence). J was trimmed by 7 bases and V by 3 bases; bases with no gene match: 17. This CDR3 has 17 residues. In DNA form, the CDR3 reads TGTGCCACCAGCAGGAGGGACAGAGGAGGGGGTGGTGGTGGCTACACCTTC. It is translated as CATSRRDRGGGGGGYTF.

The chain couples TRBV18 to TRBJ1-2; tentative D call: TRBD1 (6 bases). The V gene's germline CDR1 is KGHSH and CDR2 LQKENI. The CDR3 totals 14 residues. V shed 3 bases and J shed 7 bases, with 15 bases lying between them. CDR3 bases: TGTGCCAGCTCACCTAGGGGGGGACAAGCTGGCTACACCTTC. As protein: CASSPRGGQAGYTF.

The chain joins TRBV7-2 to TRBJ1-3, with D possibly matching TRBD1 (5 bases). This CDR3 has 14 residues. The V end lost 5 bases, the J end lost 0 bases, and 8 bases lay between the germline ends. CDR1 and CDR2 (germline): SGHTA, FQGNSA. The CDR3 sequence: CASSLGLSGNTIYF. For the CDR3, the DNA is TGTGCCAGCAGCCTGGGACTCTCTGGAAACACCATATATTTT.

The gene calls are TRBV9 and TRBJ2-2; 8 bases fit TRBD1. The V and J ends lost 2 bases and 2 bases, in that order; junction bases with no gene match: 8. This CDR3 has 17 residues. CDR1 SGDLS and CDR2 YYNGEE come from the germline V gene. The CDR3 reads CASSVHRDRKNTGELFF. The CDR3 nucleotides read TGTGCCAGCAGCGTGCACCGGGACAGGAAAAACACCGGGGAGCTGTTTTTT.

This clone was seen once. The J gene is TRBJ2-2, the V gene TRBV5-1; 7 bases line up with TRBD1. The germline V gene has CDR1 SGHRS and CDR2 YFSETQ. The CDR3 length is 15 residues. V lost 2 bases to trimming and J lost 5 bases; unmatched junction nucleotides: 6. CDR3 sequence: CASSLGGERTGELFF. DNA for the CDR3: TGCGCCAGCAGCTTAGGGGGCGAGAGGACCGGGGAGCTGTTTTTT. The full variable domain, in which reference TRBV5-1 and TRBJ2-2 provide the parts outside the CDR3, is KAGVTQTPRYLIKTRGQQVTLSCSPISGHRSVSWYQQTPGQGLQFLFEYFSETQRNKGNFPGRFSGRQFSNSRSEMNVSTLELGDSALYLCASSLGGERTGELFFGEGSRLTVL.

The chain has TRBV5-1 and TRBJ1-1; TRBD1 might be the D (5 bases). Trimming shortened V by 4 bases and J by 4 bases, and 17 bases separated the two germline ends. The CDR3 has 15 amino acids. Germline values: CDR1 SGHRS, CDR2 YFSETQ. The CDR3 region is CASSRFGGSGTEAFF. In nucleotides, the CDR3 is TGCGCCAGCAGCCGATTTGGGGGGAGCGGCACTGAAGCTTTCTTT.